This T cell receptor (beta chain) comes out of a study of OX40 agonist ivuxolimab in advanced cancers. Across the study: An agonistic anti-OX40 (CD134) antibody, ivuxolimab, was used to treat the patients. Patients were dosed intravenously with ivuxolimab at 0.01 to 10 mg/kg every 2 weeks. The mean age was approximately 60 years, ranging from roughly 23 to 80, with 82.7% of participants male. Of the participants, 40% had some prior anti-PD-1, anti-PD-L1 or anti-CTLA-4 therapy, which was allowed.

Using immunoSEQ multiplex PCR, the repertoire was profiled, and TCRdb retains in-frame clones only, with some absent. Among fewer than 16,000 clones listed, roughly three quarters were seen once. Germline-derived CDR1 and CDR2 are MNHEY and SMNVEV (reference sequence). This CDR3 has 14 amino acids. V lost 2 bases and J lost 3, with 10 bases in between. This TCR came from an adult with an advanced solid tumor such as melanoma, head and neck, liver or kidney cancer. The rearrangement links TRBV27 to TRBJ1-2, with TRBD1 as a possible D gene (5 bases). Sequencing used CD4+ or CD8+ T cells sorted from blood, obtained in a trial of the OX40 agonist ivuxolimab. The CDR3 nucleotides are TGTGCCAGCAGTTTAATCGGGACGGACTATGGCTACACCTTC. It yields the protein CASSLIGTDYGYTF.